A selection of T cell receptor beta chains follows, all from one sample in a study of blood T cell repertoires in COVID-19. This table comes from immunoSEQ multiplex PCR, and its TCRdb copy is limited to in-frame clones, with some not included. The sample contains around 260,000 clones, around 84% of which appear only once. Sequences were obtained from peripheral blood. These receptors were taken from a man between 60 and 70 years old with acute or convalescent COVID-19. The CDR3 runs from the conserved cysteine through the conserved F or W. The D gene is left open where the match is weak. Clone size is stated in some rows and not others, as once, few, many or a class when expanded.

V	J	D	size	CDR3	DNA
TRBV27	TRBJ2-2	-	few	CASSSGPMAGELFF	TGTGCCAGCAGTTCGGGTCCCATGGCCGGGGAGCTGTTTTTT
TRBV5-1	TRBJ2-7	-	-	CASSIPSNEQYF	TGCGCCAGCAGCATCCCCTCTAACGAGCAGTACTTC
TRBV3-1/TRBV3-2	TRBJ1-2	-	-	CASSRDRDNHYGYTF	TGTGCCAGCAGCCGCGACCGGGACAACCACTATGGCTACACCTTC
TRBV10-1	TRBJ1-1	-	-	CASSARGNTEAFF	TGCGCCAGCAGTGCTAGGGGGAACACTGAAGCTTTCTTT
TRBV6-5	TRBJ1-1	TRBD1	-	CASSFRQGGANTEAFF	TGTGCCAGCAGTTTCCGGCAGGGGGGCGCGAACACTGAAGCTTTCTTT
TRBV7-9	TRBJ2-7	-	-	CASSFTQGYEQYF	TGTGCCAGCAGCTTCACACAGGGCTACGAGCAGTACTTC
TRBV18	TRBJ2-4	TRBD1	-	CASSPPGGVLLNIQYF	TGTGCCAGCTCACCACCAGGGGGCGTCTTATTAAACATTCAGTACTTC
TRBV29-1	TRBJ2-5	-	-	CSSRDGAEETQYF	TGCAGCTCGCGGGACGGCGCCGAAGAGACCCAGTACTTC
TRBV24-1	TRBJ2-5	-	-	CATSDLSGTQYF	TGTGCCACCAGTGACTTAAGCGGTACCCAGTACTTC
TRBV6-1	TRBJ1-3	-	-	CASSEQNSGNTIYF	TGTGCCAGCAGTGAACAGAACTCTGGAAACACCATATATTTT
TRBV7-6	TRBJ2-7	TRBD2	-	CASSGRTSGKLYEQYF	TGTGCCAGCAGCGGGAGGACTAGCGGGAAGCTCTACGAGCAGTACTTC
TRBV10-3	TRBJ2-7	-	-	CAISTHGEPGEQYF	TGTGCCATCAGTACCCACGGGGAGCCGGGCGAGCAGTACTTC
TRBV4-2	TRBJ2-3	TRBD2	-	CASSQDPAGTSGITDTQYF	TGTGCCAGCAGCCAAGATCCTGCGGGGACTAGCGGAATCACAGATACGCAGTATTTT
TRBV7-2	TRBJ2-7	-	-	CASSLASANAPNYEQYF	TGTGCCAGCAGCTTAGCTTCAGCGAACGCTCCCAACTACGAGCAGTACTTC
TRBV2	TRBJ1-2	-	-	CASSEPQVNYGYTF	TGTGCCAGCAGTGAACCCCAGGTCAACTATGGCTACACCTTC
TRBV11-2	TRBJ2-7	-	-	CASSLLAPGEQYF	TGTGCCAGCAGCCTACTAGCCCCGGGGGAGCAGTACTTC
TRBV12-3/TRBV12-4	TRBJ2-7	TRBD1	-	CASSLGQVAEQYF	TGTGCCAGCAGTTTGGGACAGGTAGCCGAGCAGTACTTC
TRBV19	TRBJ2-1	TRBD2	-	CASGLAGVYEQFF	TGTGCCAGTGGACTAGCGGGAGTTTATGAGCAGTTCTTC
TRBV18	TRBJ2-1	-	many	CASSPQWRVEQFF	TGTGCCAGCTCACCCCAGTGGCGGGTTGAGCAGTTCTTC
TRBV28	TRBJ2-3	TRBD2	few	CASSLGPDSGVGKDTQYF	TGTGCCAGCAGTTTGGGCCCCGATAGCGGGGTGGGGAAAGATACGCAGTATTTT
TRBV9	TRBJ1-2	TRBD1	-	CASSVDAGTGYGYTF	TGTGCCAGCAGCGTAGACGCCGGGACAGGGTATGGCTACACCTTC
TRBV7-2	TRBJ2-1	-	-	CASSLWTDGGEQFF	TGTGCCAGCAGCTTATGGACGGACGGGGGTGAGCAGTTCTTC
TRBV18	TRBJ2-1	TRBD1	once	CASSPGTGSYNEQFF	TGTGCCAGCTCACCAGGGACAGGGTCATACAATGAGCAGTTCTTC
TRBV7-3	TRBJ2-5	TRBD1	-	CASSYRGLGETQYF	TGTGCCAGCAGTTACAGGGGGCTAGGAGAGACCCAGTACTTC
TRBV7-2	TRBJ2-7	TRBD2	-	CASSLAPALAGEDEQYF	TGTGCCAGCAGCTTAGCCCCTGCGCTAGCGGGAGAAGATGAGCAGTACTTC
TRBV19	TRBJ2-1	-	-	CASTKEWAGNNEQFF	TGTGCCAGTACCAAAGAATGGGCGGGAAACAATGAGCAGTTCTTC
TRBV6-4	TRBJ2-2	-	-	CASSAPSTGELFF	TGTGCCAGCAGTGCCCCCTCCACCGGGGAGCTGTTTTTT
TRBV19	TRBJ1-3	TRBD1	-	CASRDRGSPGNTIYF	TGTGCCAGTAGAGACAGGGGAAGTCCTGGAAACACCATATATTTT
TRBV6-1	TRBJ1-1	-	-	CASSDRGRTEAFF	TGTGCCAGCAGTGACAGGGGACGGACTGAAGCTTTCTTT
TRBV6-5	TRBJ2-3	-	-	CASREQGAGTDTQYF	TGTGCCAGCCGAGAACAGGGTGCGGGCACAGATACGCAGTATTTT
TRBV4-2	TRBJ2-1	-	-	CASSQVGGGDEQFF	TGTGCCAGCAGCCAAGTCGGAGGCGGAGATGAGCAGTTCTTC
TRBV7-3	TRBJ1-1	-	-	CASSPQGDGTEAFF	TGTGCCAGCAGCCCACAGGGCGACGGGACTGAAGCTTTCTTT
TRBV3-1/TRBV3-2	TRBJ1-1	TRBD1	-	CASSQGLGTGNTEAFF	TGTGCCAGCAGCCAAGGGTTAGGGACAGGGAACACTGAAGCTTTCTTT
TRBV5-1	TRBJ2-7	TRBD1	many	CASSERQGTFGEQYF	TGCGCCAGCAGCGAAAGACAGGGAACTTTTGGCGAGCAGTACTTC
TRBV28	TRBJ2-7	-	-	CASSSALRGASYEQYF	TGTGCCAGCAGTTCTGCGCTTCGGGGGGCTTCCTACGAGCAGTACTTC
TRBV11-2	TRBJ1-2	-	-	CASRPSGSSRGYTF	TGTGCCAGCAGGCCCTCAGGGTCCTCTAGGGGCTACACCTTC
TRBV3-1/TRBV3-2	TRBJ2-3	-	-	CASFKGGSTDTQYF	TGTGCCAGTTTTAAGGGAGGTTCCACAGATACGCAGTATTTT
TRBV3-1/TRBV3-2	TRBJ1-2	TRBD1	-	CASSRGQGAGYTF	TGTGCCAGCAGCCGGGGGCAGGGGGCGGGCTACACCTTC
TRBV16	TRBJ2-3	-	once	CASSLPGGTDTQYF	TGTGCCAGCAGCCTCCCTGGGGGGACAGATACGCAGTATTTT
TRBV7-8	TRBJ2-1	-	few	CASSPFGGYYNEQFF	TGTGCCAGCAGCCCCTTCGGAGGATACTACAATGAGCAGTTCTTC
TRBV19	TRBJ1-1	TRBD1	-	CASSITGGRTEAFF	TGTGCCAGTAGTATAACAGGGGGCCGCACTGAAGCTTTCTTT
TRBV7-6	TRBJ2-3	TRBD2	-	CASSLGTSGGTDTQYF	TGTGCCAGCAGCCTAGGGACTAGCGGGGGAACAGATACGCAGTATTTT
TRBV6-5	TRBJ2-7	-	-	CASSSGSSGGYEQYF	TGTGCCAGCAGTAGTGGGTCCAGCGGCGGGTACGAGCAGTACTTC
TRBV10-3	TRBJ1-6	-	-	CAISGGGSPLHF	TGTGCCATCAGTGGAGGCGGGTCACCCCTCCACTTT
TRBV4-2	TRBJ2-1	-	-	CASSQDRLASRGNEQFF	TGTGCCAGCAGCCAAGATAGGCTTGCCAGCCGGGGGAATGAGCAGTTCTTC